One sample yielded the 3 T cell receptor beta chains listed below, sequenced in a study of cytomegalovirus exposure and HLA in healthy donors. PCR involved 60 Vbeta and 13 Jbeta primers. The repertoire was sequenced with immunoSEQ multiplex PCR; TCRdb's copy has only in-frame clones and lacks some. The repertoire holds about 150,000 clones, with around 75% as singletons. Material: PBMCs. The receptors here all came from a man aged 25-40 years in good health and CMV-seronegative.

CDR3 residues: CASRSQGAREAFF. The CDR3, as DNA: TGTGCCAGCAGATCCCAGGGGGCGCGGGAAGCTTTCTTT. V is TRBV28 and J is TRBJ1-1; 8 bases map to TRBD1. The germline gives CDR1 MDHEN, CDR2 SYDVKM. Germline trimming cut 6 bases from V and 8 bases from J; bases unmatched to any gene: 8. This CDR3 region has 13 residues.

The rearrangement joins TRBV9 to TRBJ2-1, with 12 bases that match TRBD2. V lost 3 bases to trimming and J lost 10 bases; unmatched junction nucleotides: 5. Germline loops: CDR1 SGDLS, CDR2 YYNGEE. CDR3 length equals 14 residues. The CDR3 DNA follows: TGTGCCAGCAGCGCACTCACTAGCGGGGGGGAGCAGTTCTTC. It translates to CASSALTSGGEQFF.

This clone was detected only once. J is TRBJ1-4 and V is TRBV28; 9 nucleotides line up with TRBD1. J gave up 6 bases and V 6 bases, and 8 bases lay outside the gene matches. This CDR3 has 15 amino acids. The germline CDR1 and CDR2 sequences are MDHEN and SYDVKM. CDR3 sequence: CASSPSGTGYEKLFF. As DNA, the CDR3 is TGTGCCAGCAGCCCCTCAGGGACAGGGTATGAAAAACTGTTTTTT.